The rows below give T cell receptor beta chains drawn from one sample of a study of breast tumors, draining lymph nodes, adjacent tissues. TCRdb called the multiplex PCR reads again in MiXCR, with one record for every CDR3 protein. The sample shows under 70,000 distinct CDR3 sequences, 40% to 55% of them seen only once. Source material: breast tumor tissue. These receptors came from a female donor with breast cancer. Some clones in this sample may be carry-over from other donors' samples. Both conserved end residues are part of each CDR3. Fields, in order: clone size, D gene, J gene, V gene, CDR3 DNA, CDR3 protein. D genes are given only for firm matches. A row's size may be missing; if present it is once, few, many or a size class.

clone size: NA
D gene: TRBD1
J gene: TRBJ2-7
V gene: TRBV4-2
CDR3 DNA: TGTGCCAGCAGCGGACAGGGTAGAGGCGAGCAGTACTTC
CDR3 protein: CASSGQGRGEQYF

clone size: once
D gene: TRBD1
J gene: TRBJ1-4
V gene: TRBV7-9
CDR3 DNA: TGTGCCAGCACCAGGGGGCCGAGTGAAAAACTGTTTTTT
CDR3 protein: CASTRGPSEKLFF

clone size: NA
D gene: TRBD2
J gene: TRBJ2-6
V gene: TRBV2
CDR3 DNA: TGTGCCAGCAGTGAAATTGGCGGGAGCTCTGGGGCCAACGTCCTGACTTTC
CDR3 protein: CASSEIGGSSGANVLTF

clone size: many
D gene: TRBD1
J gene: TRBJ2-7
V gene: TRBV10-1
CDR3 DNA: TGCGCCAGCAGTCCGGACAGGGGCGAGCAGTACTTC
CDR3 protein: CASSPDRGEQYF

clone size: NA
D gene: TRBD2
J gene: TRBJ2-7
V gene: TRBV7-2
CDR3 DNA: TGTGCCAGCAGCAGAGACGGACTAGCGGAAAACTACGAGCAGTACTTC
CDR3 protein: CASSRDGLAENYEQYF

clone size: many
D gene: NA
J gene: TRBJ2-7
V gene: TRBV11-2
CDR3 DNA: TGTGCCAGCAGCGTACACGGGACGGTTACCTACGGGCAGTACTTC
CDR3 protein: CASSVHGTVTYGQYF

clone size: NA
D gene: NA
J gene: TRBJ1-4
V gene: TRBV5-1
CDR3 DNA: TGCGCCAGCAGCCCGCGGGGGCTCGGAGAAAAACTGTTTTTT
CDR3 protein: CASSPRGLGEKLFF

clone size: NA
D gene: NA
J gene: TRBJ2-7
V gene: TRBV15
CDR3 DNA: NA
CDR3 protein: CAHPEDSSFYICSVARGSYEQYF

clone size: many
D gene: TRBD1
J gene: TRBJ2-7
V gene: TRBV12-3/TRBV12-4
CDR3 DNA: TGTGCCAGCAGTTTGGGGACAGCCTCCTACGAGCAGTACTTC
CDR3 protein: CASSLGTASYEQYF

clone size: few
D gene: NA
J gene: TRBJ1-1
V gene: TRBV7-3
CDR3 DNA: TGTGCCAGCAGCTCCACCCCCCGCACTGAAGCTTTCTTT
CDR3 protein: CASSSTPRTEAFF

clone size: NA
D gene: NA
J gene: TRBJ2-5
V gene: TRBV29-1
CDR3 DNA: TGCAGCGTGGGGGGGGGGCTCGGGGGCCGTGACCAAGAGACCCAGTACTTC
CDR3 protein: CSVGGGLGGRDQETQYF

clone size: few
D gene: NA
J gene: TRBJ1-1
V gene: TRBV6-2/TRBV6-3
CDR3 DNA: TGTGCCAGCAGACACTCGGCAGGGGCGAGCACTGAAGCTTTCTTT
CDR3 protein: CASRHSAGASTEAFF

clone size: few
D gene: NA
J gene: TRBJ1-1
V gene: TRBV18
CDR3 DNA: TGTGCCAGCTCACGCTCACAGATAGGGAACACTGAAGCTTTCTTT
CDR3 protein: CASSRSQIGNTEAFF

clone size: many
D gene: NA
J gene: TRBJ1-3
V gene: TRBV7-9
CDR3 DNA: TGTGCCAGCAGCTTAGAATGGAAATATGGAAACACCATATATTTT
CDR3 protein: CASSLEWKYGNTIYF

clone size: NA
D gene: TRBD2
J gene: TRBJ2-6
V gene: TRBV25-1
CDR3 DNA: TGTGCCAGCAGTGATAGCGGGAGGTCTGGGGCCAACGTCCTGACTTTC
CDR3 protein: CASSDSGRSGANVLTF

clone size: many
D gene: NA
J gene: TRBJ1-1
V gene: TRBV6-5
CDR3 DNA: TGTGCCAGCAGTCCGGGGACACTGAACACTGAAGCTTTCTTT
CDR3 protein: CASSPGTLNTEAFF

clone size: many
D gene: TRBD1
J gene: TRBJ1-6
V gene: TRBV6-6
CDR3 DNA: TGTGCCAGCAGCCAAGGCGGGGAGGGGGCGTTTCCTCTCCACTTT
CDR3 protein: CASSQGGEGAFPLHF

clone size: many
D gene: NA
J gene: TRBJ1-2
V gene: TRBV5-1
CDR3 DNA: TGCGCCAGCAGCGGCACAGGGCCAATCTATGGCTACACCTTC
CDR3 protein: CASSGTGPIYGYTF

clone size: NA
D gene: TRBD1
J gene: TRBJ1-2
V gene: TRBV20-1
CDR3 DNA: TGCAGTGCCTCCCCTGGACAGGGCACGCGATATGGCTACACCTTC
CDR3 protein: CSASPGQGTRYGYTF

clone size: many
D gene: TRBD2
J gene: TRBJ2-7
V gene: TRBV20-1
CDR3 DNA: TGCAGTGCGAAATTGCCGGGGACTAGCGGGAGCTCCCACGAGCAGTACTTC
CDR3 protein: CSAKLPGTSGSSHEQYF

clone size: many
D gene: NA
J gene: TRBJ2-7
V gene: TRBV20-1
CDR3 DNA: TGCAGTGCCTCCCTGGGCTCCATCTCCTACGAGCAGTACTTC
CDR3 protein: CSASLGSISYEQYF

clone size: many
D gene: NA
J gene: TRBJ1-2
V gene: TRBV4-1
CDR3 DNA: TGCGCCAGCAGCCAAGATGTTCGGGGGGCTTATACCTTC
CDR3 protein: CASSQDVRGAYTF

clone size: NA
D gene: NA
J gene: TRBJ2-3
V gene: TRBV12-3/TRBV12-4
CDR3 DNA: TGTGCCAGCGGTTCAGTGGTCACAGATACGCAGTATTTT
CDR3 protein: CASGSVVTDTQYF

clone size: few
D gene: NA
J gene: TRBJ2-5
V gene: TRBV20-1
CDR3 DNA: TGCAGTGCTAGAGATGAGGGAGAGACCCAGTACTTC
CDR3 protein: CSARDEGETQYF

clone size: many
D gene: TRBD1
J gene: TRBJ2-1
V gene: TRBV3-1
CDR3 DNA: TGTGCCAGCAGCCACGCCTCCGGGACAGGGTTGTTCTTC
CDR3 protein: CASSHASGTGLFF

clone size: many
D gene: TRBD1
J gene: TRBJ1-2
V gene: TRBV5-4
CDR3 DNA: TGTGCCAGCAGCTTAGACAGGGGGAAGGGTGGCGGCTACACCTTC
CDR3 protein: CASSLDRGKGGGYTF

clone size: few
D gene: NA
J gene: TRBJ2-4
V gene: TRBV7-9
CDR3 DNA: TGTGCCAGCAGCTTGTCCCCGGACGGAGAAAACATTCAGCACTTC
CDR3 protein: CASSLSPDGENIQHF

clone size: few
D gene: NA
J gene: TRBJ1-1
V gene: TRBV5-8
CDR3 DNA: TGTGCCAGCAGCTTGGTACAGGTTAGGGGTGAAGCTTTCTTT
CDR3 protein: CASSLVQVRGEAFF

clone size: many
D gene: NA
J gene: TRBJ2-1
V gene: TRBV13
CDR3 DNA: TGTGCCAGCAGCTTTACGGGTTACAATGAGCAGTTCTTC
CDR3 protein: CASSFTGYNEQFF

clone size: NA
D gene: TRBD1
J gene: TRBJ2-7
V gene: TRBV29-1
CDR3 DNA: TGCAGCGCAACCGGGACAGGGGACTACGAGCAGTACTTC
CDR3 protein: CSATGTGDYEQYF

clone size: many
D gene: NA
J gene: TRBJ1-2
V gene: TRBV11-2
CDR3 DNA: TGTGCCAGCAGCTTATGTGCTAACTATGGCTACACCTTC
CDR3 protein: CASSLCANYGYTF

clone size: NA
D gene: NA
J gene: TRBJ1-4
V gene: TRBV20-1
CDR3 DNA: TGCAGTGCTAGGCGGCAGGGCATTGAAAAACTGTTTTTT
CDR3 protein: CSARRQGIEKLFF

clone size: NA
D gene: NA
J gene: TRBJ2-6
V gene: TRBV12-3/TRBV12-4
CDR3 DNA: TGTGCCAGCAGCGCGACCGGGACCAACGTCCTGACTTTC
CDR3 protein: CASSATGTNVLTF

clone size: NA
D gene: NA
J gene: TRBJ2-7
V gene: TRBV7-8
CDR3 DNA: TGTGCCAGCAGCTTAGCGGGAGGAGGAAGCTCCTACGAGCAGTACTTC
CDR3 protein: CASSLAGGGSSYEQYF

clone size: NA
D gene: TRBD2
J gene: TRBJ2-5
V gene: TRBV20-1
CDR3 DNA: TGCAGTGCTAGGACTAGCGGGAGGAGGCAAGAGACCCAGTACTTC
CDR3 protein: CSARTSGRRQETQYF

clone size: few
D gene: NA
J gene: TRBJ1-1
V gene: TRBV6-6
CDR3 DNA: TGTGCCAGCAGTACAGGGTATTACACTGAAGCTTTCTTT
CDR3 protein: CASSTGYYTEAFF